The 18 T cell receptor beta chains below all came from one sample that was sequenced in a study of T cells after yellow fever vaccination. TCRdb called the 5' RACE reads again in MiXCR, with one record for every CDR3 protein. Altogether about 340,000 distinct CDR3 sequences are present, approximately 12% being singletons, with the ten largest covering roughly 3%. The sequences come from CD4+ T cells sorted from PBMCs, collected 15 days after the yellow fever booster vaccination. The receptor set was obtained from a man younger than 35 who received the YFV17D yellow fever vaccine.

Details on this clonotype: An end of the junction differs from the germline gene, which may be a read error. The rearrangement links TRBV7-2 to TRBJ2-3; D uncertain. The CDR3 length is 10 residues. Germline V CDR1 and CDR2: SGHTA, FQGNSA. The CDR3 here is CASGTDTEYF. Here the CDR3 DNA reads TGTGCCAGCGGAACAGATACGGAGTATTTT.

This clonotype turned up a few times. This chain links TRBV20-1 with TRBJ1-6, with D maybe TRBD1 (6 bases). Trimming cost V 5 bases and J 8 bases, with 16 bases left between them. The CDR3 covers 14 residues. Per germline, CDR1 DFQATT and CDR2 SNEGSKA (reference sequence). Here the CDR3 DNA reads TGCAGTGCTTCCCGGACAGTGGTGGATTCACCCCTCCACTTT. Translated, it gives CSASRTVVDSPLHF.

This clonotype was detected ten times or more. The chain recombines TRBV2 with TRBJ2-7; no clear D gene. The CDR3 sequence is 14 residues long. The ends were cut back, 1 base at V and 2 bases at J, with 9 bases in the middle. Germline values: CDR1 SNHLY, CDR2 FYNNEI. The CDR3 reads CASSEDWNPYEQYF. CDR3 DNA: TGTGCCAGCAGTGAAGACTGGAATCCCTACGAGCAGTACTTC.

V and J are TRBV19 and TRBJ1-4; possible D gene TRBD1, 5 bases. Trimming removed 7 bases at V and 14 bases at J, with 20 bases between. CDR1 and CDR2 from the germline V gene are LNHDA and SQIVND (reference sequence). The CDR3 contains 13 residues. This chain's CDR3 is CASTPLGREHLFF. DNA for the CDR3: TGTGCCAGTACCCCTCTGGGCAGGGAGCACCTGTTTTTT.

The table lists this clonotype with many counts. The rearrangement links TRBV5-1 to TRBJ2-4; 12 bases agree with TRBD1. The CDR3 is 14 residues long. Trimming cost V 3 bases and J 7 bases; bases outside gene matches: 2. Per the germline V gene, CDR1 is SGHRS and CDR2 is YFSETQ. The CDR3, as DNA: TGCGCCAGCAGCTCGGGGACAGGGGGCAACATTCAGTACTTC. Its protein product is CASSSGTGGNIQYF.

This clonotype appeared a few times. The chain couples TRBV12-3 or TRBV12-4 to TRBJ1-5, with 8 bases lining up with TRBD1. V was clipped by 3 bases and J by 3 bases; unmatched bases: 4. This CDR3 has 15 residues. The CDR3 DNA sequence: TGTGCCAGCAGTTTCAGGACAGGGATCAATCAGCCCCAGCATTTT. It is translated as CASSFRTGINQPQHF.

This clonotype turned up a few times. The rearrangement links TRBV7-2 to TRBJ1-5, with D perhaps TRBD1 (6 bases). V was cut by 1 base and J by 1 base, with 11 bases left in between. CDR3 length equals 16 residues. The germline V gene has CDR1 SGHTA and CDR2 FQGNSA. In DNA, the CDR3 is TGTGCCAGCAGCTTAGGGGGGCGGGGGAGCAATCAGCCCCAGCATTTT. Its protein product is CASSLGGRGSNQPQHF.

The rearrangement links TRBV20-1 to TRBJ2-7; no reliable D call. The CDR3 is 14 residues long. Germline CDR1 reads DFQATT; CDR2 reads SNEGSKA (reference sequence). V was clipped by 0 bases and J by 0 bases, with 9 bases between them. As DNA, the CDR3 is TGCAGTGCTAGAGACTACAGAAGCTCCTACGAGCAGTACTTC. Amino acids: CSARDYRSSYEQYF.

V usage is TRBV7-2 and J usage is TRBJ1-2, with D tentatively TRBD1 (6 bases). Germline V gene sequence: CDR1 SGHTA, CDR2 FQGNSA. Trimming stripped 5 bases from V and 4 bases from J, with 11 bases between. The CDR3 has 13 amino acids. In DNA form, the CDR3 reads TGTGCCAGCAGCACCAGGGGAGGCTATGGCTACACCTTC. This encodes CASSTRGGYGYTF.

This chain uses TRBV7-2 with TRBJ2-1, with D possibly TRBD2 on 6 matching bases. Looked up from germline, CDR1 is SGHTA and CDR2 is FQGNSA. The CDR3 is 14 residues long. V lost 3 bases and J lost 6, with 12 bases in between. The CDR3 sequence is CASSLAGPSNEQFF. Here the CDR3 DNA reads TGTGCCAGCAGCTTGGCGGGACCATCCAATGAGCAGTTCTTC.

This clonotype was detected a few times. This chain links TRBV27 with TRBJ2-4, with D perhaps TRBD2 (5 bases). Per germline, CDR1 MNHEY and CDR2 SMNVEV (reference sequence). V lost 3 bases and J lost 1, with 13 bases in between. CDR3 length: 16 amino acids. In nucleotides, the CDR3 is TGTGCCAGCAGTTTGGGTGGACTCTATGCCAAAAACATTCAGTACTTC. Amino acids: CASSLGGLYAKNIQYF.

Many counts were recorded for this clonotype. The chain is built from TRBV10-3 and TRBJ2-7, with TRBD2 matching 10 bases. CDR3 length equals 15 residues. V trimming: 2 bases; J trimming: 2 bases; junction bases outside the gene matches: 3. CDR1 and CDR2 from the germline V gene are ENHRY and SYGVKD. The CDR3 here is CAISEVAGGTYEQYF. The CDR3 region has the DNA TGTGCCATCAGTGAGGTAGCGGGGGGCACCTACGAGCAGTACTTC.

This clonotype was found a few times. Here the CDR3 DNA reads TGTGCCAGCACGCCCGGGGGGAGGGGGAGCGTCGGGGAGCTGTTTTTT. It codes for CASTPGGRGSVGELFF. V is TRBV7-2 and J is TRBJ2-2, with a tentative D call TRBD2 (7 bases). The germline gives CDR1 SGHTA, CDR2 FQGNSA. Trimming shortened V by 7 bases and J by 7 bases, and 22 bases separated the two germline ends. This CDR3 has 16 residues.

This chain joins TRBV4-3 and TRBJ1-3, with a weak D call TRBD1 (5 bases). The CDR3 has 17 amino acids. The germline gives CDR1 LGHNA, CDR2 YSLEER. The germline V and J ends were trimmed by 1 base and 1 base, with 14 bases remaining between them. The DNA of the CDR3 is TGCGCCAGCAGCCAAGTGGCGGGGGGACGATCTGGAAACACCATATATTTT. It specifies CASSQVAGGRSGNTIYF.

This clonotype was observed at least ten times. V is TRBV5-1 and J is TRBJ2-3; D unclear. Trimming took 2 bases from V and 0 from J, leaving 10 bases between them. The germline V gene has CDR1 SGHRS and CDR2 YFSETQ. The CDR3 runs 15 residues. The chain's CDR3 is CASSFDVESTDTQYF. CDR3 coding DNA: TGCGCCAGCAGCTTTGATGTGGAAAGCACAGATACGCAGTATTTT. Combining the CDR3 with reference TRBV5-1 and TRBJ2-3 gives the whole variable domain KAGVTQTPRYLIKTRGQQVTLSCSPISGHRSVSWYQQTPGQGLQFLFEYFSETQRNKGNFPGRFSGRQFSNSRSEMNVSTLELGDSALYLCASSFDVESTDTQYFGPGTRLTVL.

V is TRBV20-1 and J is TRBJ2-5, with D unclear. V shed 8 bases and J shed 3 bases, with 16 bases lying between them. The CDR3 is made up of 13 amino acids. Germline V gives CDR1 DFQATT, CDR2 SNEGSKA (reference sequence). As DNA, the CDR3 is TGCAGTAATTGGAATCCCGAGAAAGAGACCCAGTACTTC. Encoded protein: CSNWNPEKETQYF.

The chain recombines TRBV5-4 with TRBJ1-2; tentative D call: TRBD1 (6 bases). V was shortened by 0 bases and J by 3 bases, with 9 bases between the two germline ends. Germline values: CDR1 SGHNT, CDR2 YYREEE (reference sequence). The CDR3 contains 14 residues. The CDR3 DNA reads as TGTGCCAGCAGCTTGGGGACAGTTGACTATGGCTACACCTTC. Translated, it gives CASSLGTVDYGYTF.

For the CDR3, the DNA is TGCAATGCAGGACACCCTGGGGCCAACGTCCTGACTTTC. As protein: CNAGHPGANVLTF. The chain combines TRBV20-1 with TRBJ2-6; a possible D gene is TRBD1 (5 bases). Per germline, CDR1 DFQATT and CDR2 SNEGSKA (reference sequence). The CDR3 contains 13 residues.